This T cell receptor beta chain is drawn from a study of CD8 T cells in ankylosing spondylitis. The TCR beta libraries were generated through quantitative 5'-RACE incorporating molecular barcodes. TCRdb called the 5' RACE reads again in MiXCR, with one record for every CDR3 protein. The profile shows about 360,000 distinct CDR3 sequences, 20% to 25% of them singletons. This clonotype was seen a few times. The antigen remains unidentified. Whole-study results and caveats: Significantly higher representation of disease-linked clones was reported for matched ankylosing spondylitis synovial fluid. Characteristic of ankylosing spondylitis blood, it appeared, was a TCR beta motif comprising roughly 8 highly homologous variants.

This CDR3 region has 16 residues. V was shortened by 4 bases and J by 7 bases, with 24 bases between the two germline ends. Per germline, CDR1 SGDLS and CDR2 YYNGEE. Sequencing was carried out using blood, either unsorted or a sorted T cell fraction (not recorded which). The receptor's source is a male donor with ankylosing spondylitis or in good health (not recorded which). V and J are TRBV9 and TRBJ2-7; tentatively, D is TRBD1 or TRBD2 (6 bases each). The CDR3 spells CASSTLGGSLVWEQYF. The CDR3 nucleotides read TGTGCCAGCAGCACCCTAGGGGGGTCGTTGGTGTGGGAGCAGTACTTC.